What follows is one T cell receptor beta chain and its context. Its matching antigen is unknown. This entry belongs to a study of OX40 agonist ivuxolimab in advanced cancers. Study-level background: Patients with hepatocellular carcinoma, melanoma, renal cell or head and neck cancer made up the dose-escalation patients. Findings and caveats of the study: Low normalized T-cell clonal expansion was also seen in some nonresponders.

Clones were sequenced by immunoSEQ multiplex PCR, and TCRdb holds only the in-frame ones, with some missing. Of tens of thousands of clones detected, 80% appear once; the ten largest clones hold around 4%. The ends were cut back, 9 bases at V and 5 bases at J, with 31 bases in the middle. Germline loops: CDR1 LNHDA, CDR2 SQIVND (reference sequence). The CDR3 runs 18 residues. Individuals having autoimmune disease history or systemic immunosuppression were not enrolled. The sequencing here drew on CD4+ or CD8+ T cells sorted from blood, taken in a trial of the OX40 agonist ivuxolimab. The clonotype originates from an adult with an advanced solid tumor such as melanoma, head and neck, liver or kidney cancer. The chain joins TRBV19 to TRBJ1-1, with TRBD1 as a possible D gene (6 bases). The CDR3 coding sequence is TGTGCCAGCCACTACCGGGCAGGGGTAATGACCTCGGGGACTGAAGCTTTCTTT. It specifies CASHYRAGVMTSGTEAFF.